These 3 T cell receptor beta chains were all obtained from the same sample, sequenced in a study of T cell repertoires in cytomegalovirus infection. TCRdb re-derived calls from the reads in MiXCR, one entry per CDR3 protein. Of roughly 500,000 distinct CDR3 sequences in the sample, approximately 15% are singletons; the top ten hold 24%. The sample was CD8+ T cells from PBMCs. These receptors originate from a human donor in good health (CMV status not recorded). Some clones in this sample may be carry-over from other donors' samples.

This clonotype has only a few counts. The chain recombines TRBV3-1 with TRBJ2-1; no clear D gene. Germline loops: CDR1 LGHDT, CDR2 YNNKEL (reference sequence). The CDR3 extends over 18 amino acids. Trimming removed 0 bases from V and 0 bases from J, with 15 bases in between. The CDR3 nucleotides are TGTGCCAGCAGCCAAGATAGACTTAGGCGCATCTCCTACAATGAGCAGTTCTTC. It is translated as CASSQDRLRRISYNEQFF.

Only a few counts were recorded for this clonotype. This chain uses TRBV11-2 with TRBJ2-1; 7 nucleotides match TRBD1. Germline V CDR1 and CDR2: SGHAT, FQNNGV. The CDR3 totals 16 residues. The trim removed 5 bases at V and 2 bases at J, leaving 9 bases unmatched. DNA of the CDR3: TGTGCCAGCAGCACAAAACGACAGGGCCCCTACAATGAGCAGTTCTTC. Translated: CASSTKRQGPYNEQFF.

This clonotype was observed once. The conserved phenylalanine or tryptophan is not found at the CDR3 terminus, so this likely reflects a read error. The chain combines TRBV19 with TRBJ2-1, with 10 nucleotides matching TRBD2. Per the germline V gene, CDR1 is LNHDA and CDR2 is SQIVND (reference sequence). Trimming removed 5 bases from V and 0 bases from J; junction bases left unmatched: 7. The CDR3 is made up of 17 amino acids. This CDR3 is CASSPRTSGYSYNEQFL. The CDR3 nucleotides read TGTGCCAGTAGTCCGAGGACTAGCGGTTACTCCTACAATGAGCAGTTCTTA.